The 7 T cell receptor beta chains reported below all come from one sample, sequenced in a study of a mutant IDH1 vaccine in newly diagnosed glioma. Time point defined: week 23, last vaccination. One vaccine dose held 300 ug of mutant IDH1 20-mer peptide and came with topical imiquimod. Antigens of these TCRs are unknown. Clones were sequenced by immunoSEQ multiplex PCR, and TCRdb holds only the in-frame ones, with some missing. The sample carries fewer than 45,000 clones, 80% to 95% recorded once. This sample comprised PBMCs, obtained from a glioma patient whose treatment included an IDH1 peptide vaccine. The receptors derive from a man between 50 and 59 years old with glioma.

This chain links TRBV19 with TRBJ2-1; unclear D gene. Germline CDR1 is LNHDA and CDR2 is SQIVND (reference sequence). Deletions cut 3 bases from V and 5 bases from J, with 8 bases between. This CDR3 is 13 amino acids long. The CDR3 DNA is TGTGCCAGTAGTATTTCGGTCAACAATGAGCAGTTCTTC. This sequence encodes CASSISVNNEQFF. Full variable domain (outside the CDR3, taken from reference TRBV19 and TRBJ2-1): DGGITQSPKYLFRKEGQNVTLSCEQNLNHDAMYWYRQDPGQGLRLIYYSQIVNDFQKGDIAEGYSVSREKKESFPLTVTSAQKNPTAFYLCASSISVNNEQFFGPGTRLTVL.

The J gene is TRBJ2-1, the V gene TRBV7-2; 8 bases are shared with TRBD2. The V segment lost 5 bases and the J segment 5 bases; nucleotides outside the gene matches: 11. The V gene's germline CDR1 is SGHTA and CDR2 FQGNSA. The CDR3 loop spans 16 amino acids. Here the CDR3 DNA reads TGTGCCAGCAGCCCTGTGCGGGGGGCCCTCGACAATGAGCAGTTCTTC. Amino acids: CASSPVRGALDNEQFF.

This rearrangement joins TRBV4-2 to TRBJ1-4; D might be TRBD1 (5 bases). The ends were cut back, 1 base at V and 5 bases at J, with 20 bases in the middle. The CDR3 runs 18 residues. Germline CDR1 and CDR2: LGHNA and YNFKEQ. This CDR3 reads CASSQGVSSGLENEKLFF. CDR3 sequence (DNA): TGTGCCAGCAGCCAAGGGGTCTCCTCGGGACTCGAAAATGAAAAACTGTTTTTT.

The V call is TRBV5-6, the J call TRBJ2-7; D possibly matches TRBD1 or TRBD2 (5 bases each). The CDR3 has 14 amino acids. Trimming removed 0 bases at V and 2 bases at J, with 9 bases between. Germline V CDR1 and CDR2: SGHDT, YYEEEE. CDR3 DNA: TGTGCCAGCAGCTTGGGGGACCGAGCCTACGAGCAGTACTTC. Translated: CASSLGDRAYEQYF.

The chain links TRBV5-6 to TRBJ1-1; D not certain. The V gene's germline CDR1 is SGHDT and CDR2 YYEEEE. CDR3 length: 13 residues. Between the trimmed V and J ends, which lost 0 bases and 1 base, there was a span of 4 bases. CDR3 in amino acids: CASSLAANTEAFF. DNA of the CDR3: TGTGCCAGCAGCTTGGCCGCGAACACTGAAGCTTTCTTT.

V and J are TRBV13 and TRBJ1-1; D is perhaps TRBD1 (6 bases). Trimming removed 2 bases at V and 5 bases at J, with 15 bases between. Germline CDR1 PRHDT, CDR2 FYEKMQ (reference sequence). The length of the CDR3 is 15 residues. The DNA of the CDR3 is TGTGCCAGCAGCTTACGGAGGGGGGCGCGGACTGAAGCTTTCTTT. Protein product: CASSLRRGARTEAFF.

The rearrangement links TRBV5-1 to TRBJ1-2, with D perhaps matching TRBD1 (6 bases). Per germline, CDR1 SGHRS and CDR2 YFSETQ. The CDR3 totals 13 residues. V gave up 7 bases and J gave up 8 bases, with 18 bases separating them. The CDR3 DNA is TGCGCCAGCCGGACAGAAACTACCGGCGGCTACACCTTC. Residues: CASRTETTGGYTF.